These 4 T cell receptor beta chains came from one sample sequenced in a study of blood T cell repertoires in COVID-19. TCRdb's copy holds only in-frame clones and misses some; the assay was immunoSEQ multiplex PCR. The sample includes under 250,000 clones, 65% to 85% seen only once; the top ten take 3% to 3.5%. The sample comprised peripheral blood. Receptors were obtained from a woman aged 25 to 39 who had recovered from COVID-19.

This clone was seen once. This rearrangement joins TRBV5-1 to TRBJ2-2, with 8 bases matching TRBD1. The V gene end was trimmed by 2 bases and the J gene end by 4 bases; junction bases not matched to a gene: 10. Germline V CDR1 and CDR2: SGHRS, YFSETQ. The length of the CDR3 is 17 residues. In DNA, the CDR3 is TGCGCCAGCAGCTTCTATCAGGGGGCGGCCGGCACCGGGGAGCTGTTTTTT. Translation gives CASSFYQGAAGTGELFF.

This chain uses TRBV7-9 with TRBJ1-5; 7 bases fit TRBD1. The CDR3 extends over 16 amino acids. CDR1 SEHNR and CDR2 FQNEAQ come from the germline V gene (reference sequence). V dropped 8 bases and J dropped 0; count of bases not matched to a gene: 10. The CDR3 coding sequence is TGTGCCAGCGGTCCCGGGACAGAGTATAGCAATCAGCCCCAGCATTTT. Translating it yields CASGPGTEYSNQPQHF.

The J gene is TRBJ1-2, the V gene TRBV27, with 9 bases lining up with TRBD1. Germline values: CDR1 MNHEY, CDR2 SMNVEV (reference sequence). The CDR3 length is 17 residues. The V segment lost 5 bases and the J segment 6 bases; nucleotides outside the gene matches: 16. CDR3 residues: CASSPRTGDAWVHGYTF. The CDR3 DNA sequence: TGTGCCAGCAGTCCACGGACAGGGGATGCGTGGGTACATGGCTACACCTTC.

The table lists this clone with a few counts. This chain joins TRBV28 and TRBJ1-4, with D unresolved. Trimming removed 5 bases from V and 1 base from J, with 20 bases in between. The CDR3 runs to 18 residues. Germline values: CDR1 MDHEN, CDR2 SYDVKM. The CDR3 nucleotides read TGTGCCAGCAGTCAAAGAATGGGCCCCACGGTAACTAATGAAAAACTGTTTTTT. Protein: CASSQRMGPTVTNEKLFF.